The clone carrying this T cell receptor (beta chain) has only a few counts. Its antigen is not identified. The data belong to a study of beta chain features in type 1 diabetes. Whole-study findings and limits: Researchers reported that naive, central memory and Treg TCRB repertoires appeared more similar in patients than in healthy donors. The study left unresolved whether HLA type influences TCRB rearrangement. All four CD4+ subsets of Type 1 diabetes patients contained TCRB CDR3s that were moderately but significantly shorter.

The germline gives CDR1 MDHEN, CDR2 SYDVKM. The CDR3 extends over 12 amino acids. V lost 3 bases and J 1 base, leaving 4 bases between the germline ends. Since all of the isolated RNA was reverse transcribed, expressed TCRB transcripts were what got sequenced. Assay used: immunoSEQ multiplex PCR; TCRdb lists only in-frame clones, some missing. The sample includes about 260,000 clones, around 20% of them seen just once. Cells sorted by CD45RO/CCR7/CD25/CD127/CD95/CD27 comprised CD4+ naive, central memory, regulatory and stem cell-like memory cells. The rearrangement uses TRBV28 and TRBJ2-7, with D unclear. This TCR was recovered from a woman aged 40 to 50 with type 1 diabetes. Sequencing was carried out using naive CD4+ T cells from blood. CDR3 sequence (DNA): TGTGCCAGCAGTTTTCAGTCCTACGAGCAGTACTTC. Translation: CASSFQSYEQYF.